Listed below are T cell receptor beta chains from one sample, sequenced in a study of technical replicates of blood from a few donors. Repertoires were generated with immunoSEQ multiplex PCR, while TCRdb's copy carries only in-frame clones and drops some. The table records 85,000 to 100,000 clones, more than 90% of them present only once. The sequenced sample consisted of T cells isolated from PBMCs. The receptors stem from a human donor in good health. Each CDR3 is given with its conserved first and last residue. The D gene is left open where the match is weak. The size entry is marked missing in some rows and otherwise reads once, few, many or a size class.

clone_size j_call d_call v_call cdr3_aa cdr3_nt
- TRBJ2-5 - TRBV5-6 CASGTGVSETQYF TGTGCCAGCGGTACGGGAGTCTCTGAGACCCAGTACTTC
- TRBJ2-5 TRBD1 TRBV18 CASSPRAGGEETQYF TGTGCCAGCTCACCACGGGCAGGGGGCGAAGAGACCCAGTACTTC
- TRBJ2-7 TRBD2 TRBV7-9 CASSLVAGLADYEQYF TGTGCCAGCAGCTTAGTAGCTGGGCTAGCGGACTACGAGCAGTACTTC
- TRBJ2-1 - TRBV28 CASSLVGSGRGEQFF TGTGCCAGCAGTTTGGTCGGCTCCGGGCGGGGTGAGCAGTTCTTC
- TRBJ2-1 TRBD2 TRBV19 CASSIDHPRGSGANNEQFF TGTGCCAGTAGTATAGATCACCCTCGGGGGAGCGGGGCGAACAATGAGCAGTTCTTC
few TRBJ2-3 - TRBV2 CASSGPILLQASTDTQYF TGTGCCAGCAGTGGACCCATTCTTCTGCAGGCTAGCACAGATACGCAGTATTTT
- TRBJ1-1 - TRBV9 CASSVDRDTEAFF TGTGCCAGCAGCGTAGACAGGGACACTGAAGCTTTCTTT
- TRBJ2-7 TRBD2 TRBV28 CASSPNYIAGGHYEQYF TGTGCCAGCAGTCCAAACTACATAGCGGGAGGGCACTACGAGCAGTACTTC
- TRBJ1-3 TRBD1 TRBV19 CASSIDRGSGNTIYF TGTGCCAGTAGTATCGACAGGGGCTCTGGAAACACCATATATTTT
- TRBJ2-1 TRBD2 TRBV7-2 CASSSSTSGRARGEQFF TGTGCCAGCAGCTCTTCGACTAGCGGGAGGGCCCGGGGTGAGCAGTTCTTC
- TRBJ2-7 TRBD2 TRBV4-1 CASSLFSGTSGRGLSYEQYF TGCGCCAGCAGCCTTTTCTCCGGGACTAGCGGGAGAGGTCTCTCCTACGAGCAGTACTTC
- TRBJ2-1 - TRBV7-9 CASWRGGYNEQFF TGTGCCAGCTGGAGGGGGGGCTACAATGAGCAGTTCTTC
- TRBJ2-1 TRBD2 TRBV11-3 CASKGAGGHNEQFF TGTGCCAGCAAGGGAGCGGGGGGCCACAATGAGCAGTTCTTC
- TRBJ2-3 TRBD2 TRBV27 CASRRLAGGTDTQYF TGTGCCAGCAGGCGACTAGCGGGGGGCACAGATACGCAGTATTTT
- TRBJ1-5 - TRBV2 CASNLDSYSNQPQHF TGTGCCAGCAACCTCGACAGTTATAGCAATCAGCCCCAGCATTTT
- TRBJ2-3 TRBD2 TRBV9 CASSLTSVSDTQYF TGTGCCAGCAGCCTTACTAGCGTTTCAGATACGCAGTATTTT
- TRBJ2-7 TRBD2 TRBV18 CASSPFGLAGEPYEQYF TGTGCCAGCTCACCATTCGGACTAGCGGGAGAACCCTACGAGCAGTACTTC
- TRBJ2-5 - TRBV6-5 CASSYSRQGETQYF TGTGCCAGCAGTTACTCGAGGCAGGGAGAGACCCAGTACTTC
- TRBJ1-1 - TRBV5-1 CASSLQSKGWGTEAFF TGCGCCAGCAGCTTGCAGTCTAAGGGGTGGGGCACTGAAGCTTTCTTT